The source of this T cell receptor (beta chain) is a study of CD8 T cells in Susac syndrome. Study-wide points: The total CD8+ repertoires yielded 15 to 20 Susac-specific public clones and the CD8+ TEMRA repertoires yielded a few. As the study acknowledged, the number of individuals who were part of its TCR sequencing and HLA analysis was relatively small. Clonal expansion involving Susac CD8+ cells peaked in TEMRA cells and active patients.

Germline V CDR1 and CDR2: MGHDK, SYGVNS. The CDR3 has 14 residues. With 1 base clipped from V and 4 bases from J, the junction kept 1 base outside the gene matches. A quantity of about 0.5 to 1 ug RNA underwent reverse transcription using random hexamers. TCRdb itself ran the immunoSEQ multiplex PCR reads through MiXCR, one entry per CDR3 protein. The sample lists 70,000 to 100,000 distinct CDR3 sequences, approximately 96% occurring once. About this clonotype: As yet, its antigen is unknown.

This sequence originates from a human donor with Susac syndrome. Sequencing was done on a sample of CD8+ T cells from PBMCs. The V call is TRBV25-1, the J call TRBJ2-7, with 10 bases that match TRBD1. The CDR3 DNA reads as TGTGCCAGCAGTGAATTGGGACAGGGGTACGAGCAGTACTTC. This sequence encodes CASSELGQGYEQYF.